The 9 T cell receptor beta chains below come from one sample, sequenced in a study of cytomegalovirus exposure and HLA in healthy donors. The primer mix had 60 Vbeta and 13 Jbeta primers. The table came from immunoSEQ multiplex PCR; TCRdb's copy has only in-frame clones and leaves some out. The sample shows about 190,000 clones, 70% to 75% of them seen only once. The sample comprised PBMCs. Receptor source: a woman aged 30 to 39 in good health and CMV-seropositive.

The J gene is TRBJ1-5, the V gene TRBV6-1; D gene uncertain. The CDR3 runs to 13 residues. Germline-derived CDR1 and CDR2 are MNHNS and SASEGT. The V gene lost 2 bases and the J gene lost 9 bases, with 11 bases spanning the gap. As DNA, the CDR3 is TGTGCCAGCAGTGAAAATCGCGGTGCGCCCCAGCATTTT. Encoded protein: CASSENRGAPQHF.

The chain combines TRBV6-1 with TRBJ1-6; maybe TRBD1 (6 bases). This CDR3 contains 15 residues. CDR1 is MNHNS and CDR2 is SASEGT in the germline V gene. V lost 0 bases, J lost 7 bases, and 10 bases lay in between. CDR3 sequence: CASSEAPRGNSPLHF. The CDR3 DNA reads TGTGCCAGCAGTGAAGCGCCCAGGGGAAATTCACCCCTCCACTTT.

The chain employs TRBV19 and TRBJ2-7; a possible D gene is TRBD1 (6 bases). The CDR3 consists of 14 residues. Germline-derived CDR1 and CDR2 are LNHDA and SQIVND (reference sequence). V was pared by 6 bases and J by 1 base, with 13 bases between. The DNA of the CDR3 is TGTGCCAGTAGGGACAGCAGCAAATCCTACGAGCAGTACTTC. Translated: CASRDSSKSYEQYF. Full variable domain (outside the CDR3, taken from reference TRBV19 and TRBJ2-7): DGGITQSPKYLFRKEGQNVTLSCEQNLNHDAMYWYRQDPGQGLRLIYYSQIVNDFQKGDIAEGYSVSREKKESFPLTVTSAQKNPTAFYLCASRDSSKSYEQYFGPGTRLTVT.

The chain couples TRBV29-1 to TRBJ1-5; 9 positions agree with TRBD1. The V and J ends lost 6 bases and 6 bases, in that order; junction bases with no gene match: 6. The CDR3 sequence is 13 residues long. CDR1 is SQVTM, CDR2 ANQGSEA, per germline. CDR3 sequence: CSVGGTGPQPQHF. CDR3 DNA sequence: TGCAGCGTGGGGGGGACAGGGCCTCAGCCCCAGCATTTT.

This clone was found a few times. The chain links TRBV5-6 to TRBJ1-2; weak D call: TRBD1 (6 bases). The CDR3 contains 14 residues. Trimming pared 4 bases from V and 0 bases from J, leaving 10 bases between. In germline, CDR1 is SGHDT, CDR2 YYEEEE. DNA of the CDR3: TGTGCCAGCAGCCCGACAGGACCTAACTATGGCTACACCTTC. Translation: CASSPTGPNYGYTF.

This clone has just one count. The chain is built from TRBV28 and TRBJ2-7, with D maybe TRBD1 (5 bases). Trimming shortened V by 2 bases and J by 5 bases, and 13 bases separated the two germline ends. The CDR3 is 14 residues long. CDR1 MDHEN and CDR2 SYDVKM come from the germline V gene. This CDR3 reads CASSLSRETHEQYF. The CDR3 DNA is TGTGCCAGCAGTTTAAGCAGGGAAACCCACGAGCAGTACTTC.

The rearrangement links TRBV7-9 to TRBJ1-6; weak D call: TRBD1 (6 bases). The V gene lost 6 bases and the J gene lost 0 bases, with 6 bases spanning the gap. Per the germline V gene, CDR1 is SEHNR and CDR2 is FQNEAQ (reference sequence). CDR3 length: 14 amino acids. The CDR3 region has the DNA TGTGCCAGCAGAGGGGGCTCCTATAATTCACCCCTCCACTTT. Translation gives CASRGGSYNSPLHF.

The chain carries TRBV6-5 and TRBJ1-1; 10 positions agree with TRBD1. J lost 6 bases, V lost 0 bases, and 4 bases had no gene match. This CDR3 is built from 15 residues. CDR1 is MNHEY, CDR2 SVGAGI, per germline. The CDR3 sequence: CASSYSDRGRPEAFF. Here the CDR3 DNA reads TGTGCCAGCAGTTACTCAGACAGGGGGCGACCTGAAGCTTTCTTT.

This chain links TRBV11-3 with TRBJ2-1; TRBD2 agrees at 15 bases. In germline, CDR1 is SGHNT, CDR2 YENEEA. V trimming: 5 bases; J trimming: 4 bases; junction bases outside the gene matches: 6. The CDR3 is made up of 17 amino acids. CDR3: CASSPGGLAGGYNEQFF. CDR3 in DNA: TGTGCCAGCAGCCCGGGGGGACTAGCGGGAGGTTACAATGAGCAGTTCTTC.